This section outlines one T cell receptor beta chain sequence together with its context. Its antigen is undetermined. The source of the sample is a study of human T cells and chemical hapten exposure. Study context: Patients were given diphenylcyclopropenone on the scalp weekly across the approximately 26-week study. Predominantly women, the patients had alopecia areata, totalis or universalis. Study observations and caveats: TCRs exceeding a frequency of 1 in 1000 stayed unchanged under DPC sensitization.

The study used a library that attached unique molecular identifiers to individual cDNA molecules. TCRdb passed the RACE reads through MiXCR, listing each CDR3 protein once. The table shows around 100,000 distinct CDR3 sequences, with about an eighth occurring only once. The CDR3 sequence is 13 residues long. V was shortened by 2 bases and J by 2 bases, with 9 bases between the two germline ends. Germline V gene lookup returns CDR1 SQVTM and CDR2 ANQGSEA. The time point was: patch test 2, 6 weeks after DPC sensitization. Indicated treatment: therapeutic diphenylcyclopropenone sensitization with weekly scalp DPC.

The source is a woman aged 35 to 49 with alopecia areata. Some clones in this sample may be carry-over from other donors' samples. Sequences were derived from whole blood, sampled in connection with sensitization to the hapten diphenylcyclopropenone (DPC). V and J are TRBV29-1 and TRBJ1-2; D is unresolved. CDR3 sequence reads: CSVEKGQNYGYTF. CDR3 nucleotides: TGCAGCGTTGAAAAGGGTCAGAACTATGGCTACACCTTC.